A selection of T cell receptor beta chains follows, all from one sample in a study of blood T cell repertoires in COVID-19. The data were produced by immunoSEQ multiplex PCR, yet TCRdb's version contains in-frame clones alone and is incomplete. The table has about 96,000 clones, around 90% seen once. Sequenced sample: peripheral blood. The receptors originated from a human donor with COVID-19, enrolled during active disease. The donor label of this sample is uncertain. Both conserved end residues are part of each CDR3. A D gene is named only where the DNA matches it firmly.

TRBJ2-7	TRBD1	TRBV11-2	TGTGCCAGCAGCTTAAACAGGGGTAGCGAGCAGTACTTC	CASSLNRGSEQYF
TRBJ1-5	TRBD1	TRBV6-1	TGTGCCAGCAGTGAGGGGACAGCCAACTATCAGCCCCAGCATTTT	CASSEGTANYQPQHF
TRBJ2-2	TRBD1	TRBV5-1	TGCGCCAGCAGCCCAAGGGGTATACAGGGGACAGCCGGGGAGCTGTTTTTT	CASSPRGIQGTAGELFF
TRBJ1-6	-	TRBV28	TGTGCCAGCAGTTTAACGGACAGTTATAATTCACCCCTCCACTTT	CASSLTDSYNSPLHF
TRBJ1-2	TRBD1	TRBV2	TGTGCCAGCAGACAGGGGCCCCCCAACTATGGCTACACCTTC	CASRQGPPNYGYTF
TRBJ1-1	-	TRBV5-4	TGTGCCAGCAGCTTGGACAGGGCCAGTTCGAACACTGAAGCTTTCTTT	CASSLDRASSNTEAFF
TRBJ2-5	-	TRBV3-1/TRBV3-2	TGTGCCAGCAGCCAAGTTACTACCGAAGAGACCCAGTACTTC	CASSQVTTEETQYF
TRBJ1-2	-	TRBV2	TGTGCCACCGCAGACAGTTCTAACTATGGCTACACCTTC	CATADSSNYGYTF
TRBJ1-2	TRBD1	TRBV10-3	TGTGCCATCGCCGGGACAGGGGGTAACTATGGCTACACCTTC	CAIAGTGGNYGYTF
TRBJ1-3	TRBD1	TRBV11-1	TGTGCCAGCAGCCCGGACAGGGCAAAAAACACCATATATTTT	CASSPDRAKNTIYF
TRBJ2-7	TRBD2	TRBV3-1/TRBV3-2	TGTGCCAGCAGCCAAGATCGATATGGTAGCGGGAGGGAGCCCTACGAGCAGTACTTC	CASSQDRYGSGREPYEQYF
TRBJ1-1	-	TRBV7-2	TGTGCCAGCAGCTCACAGATAAACACTGAAGCTTTCTTT	CASSSQINTEAFF
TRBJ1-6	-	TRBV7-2	TGTGCCAGCAGCTTAACGGGCGGACTGGGATCACCCCTCCACTTT	CASSLTGGLGSPLHF
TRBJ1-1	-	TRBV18	TGTGCCAGCTCACCACGCGGGGGGGGGATGAACACTGAAGCTTTCTTT	CASSPRGGGMNTEAFF
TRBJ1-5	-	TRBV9	TGTGCCAGCAGCGTAGTTAACATCCGGGATCAGCCCCAGCATTTT	CASSVVNIRDQPQHF
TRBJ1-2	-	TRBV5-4	TGTGCCAGCAGCAGAACAGGGTCTAACTATGGCTACACCTTC	CASSRTGSNYGYTF
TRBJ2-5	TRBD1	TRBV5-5	TGTGCCAGCAGCTTGGCGTCAGGGGGCGAAGGGGAGACCCAGTACTTC	CASSLASGGEGETQYF
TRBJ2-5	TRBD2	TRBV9	TGTGCCAGCAGCGTAGGGCGGGGGTGGTCGCAAGAGACCCAGTACTTC	CASSVGRGWSQETQYF
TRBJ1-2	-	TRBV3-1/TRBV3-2	TGTGCCAGCAGCCGCGGACCAGGGTACGATGGCTACACCTTC	CASSRGPGYDGYTF
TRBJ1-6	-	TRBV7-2	TGTGCCAGCAGCCCCCGGGGGGTCTATAATTCACCCCTCCACTTT	CASSPRGVYNSPLHF
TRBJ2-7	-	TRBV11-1	TGTGCCAGCAGCTTACCGGGCTACGAGCAGTACTTC	CASSLPGYEQYF
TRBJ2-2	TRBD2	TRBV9	TGTGCCAGCAACGTAGGTGGCGGGGGAGGCGGGGAGCTGTTTTTT	CASNVGGGGGGELFF
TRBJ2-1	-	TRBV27	TGTGCCAGCAGTTTAAGTGGGGGCTACTACAATGAGCAGTTCTTC	CASSLSGGYYNEQFF
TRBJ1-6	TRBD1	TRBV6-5	TGTGCCAGCAGGACAGGGGACAATTCACCCCTCCACTTT	CASRTGDNSPLHF
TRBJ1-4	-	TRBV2	TGTGCCAGCGGGGAACAGGGTCGACCTAATGAAAAACTGTTTTTT	CASGEQGRPNEKLFF
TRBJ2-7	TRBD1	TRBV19	TGTGCCAGTAGTCAACAGGGGTACGAGCAGTACTTC	CASSQQGYEQYF
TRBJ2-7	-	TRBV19	TGTGCCAGTAGTATGGGAGCTTATCCGGGGGAGCAGTACTTC	CASSMGAYPGEQYF
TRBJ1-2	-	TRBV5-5	TGTGCCAGCAGCTTGACAGGGCGAGGCTACACCTTC	CASSLTGRGYTF
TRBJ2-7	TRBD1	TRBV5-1	TGCGCCAGCAGCCCAAGGACCGGACAGGTCTCCTACGAGCAGTACTTC	CASSPRTGQVSYEQYF
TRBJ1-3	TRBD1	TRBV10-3	TGTGCCATCAGTGCCTCGGACAGGGTCTCTGGAAACACCATATATTTT	CAISASDRVSGNTIYF
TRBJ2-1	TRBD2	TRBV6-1	TGTGCCAGCAGTGAACAAGTGACTAGCGGAGTTCAGTTCTTC	CASSEQVTSGVQFF
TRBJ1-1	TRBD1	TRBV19	TGTGCCAGTAGCCTGGACAGGGAAGCTTTCTTT	CASSLDREAFF
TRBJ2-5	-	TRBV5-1	TGCGCCAGCAGCTCTTTGGACGGGGTGGGGGAGACCCAGTACTTC	CASSSLDGVGETQYF
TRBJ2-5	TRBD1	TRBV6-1	TGTGCCAGCAGTGTCCCGGGACAGGGGTTCGGGGAGACCCAGTACTTC	CASSVPGQGFGETQYF
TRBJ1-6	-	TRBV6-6	TGTGCCAGCAGATTCCAGTCCGCTAATTCACCCCTCCACTTT	CASRFQSANSPLHF
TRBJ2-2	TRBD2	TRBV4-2	TGTGCCAGCAGCCTTGAGCGGGGGAGGGCCGGGGAGCTGTTTTTT	CASSLERGRAGELFF
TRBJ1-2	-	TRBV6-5	TGTGCCAGCAGTTACCGGGGTGGTGGCTACACCTTC	CASSYRGGGYTF
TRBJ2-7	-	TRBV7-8	TGTGCCAGCAGCCTCAGCAGGGATTACGAGCAGTACTTC	CASSLSRDYEQYF
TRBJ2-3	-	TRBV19	TGTGCCAGTAGTTTCGGGAGTCCAGATACGCAGTATTTT	CASSFGSPDTQYF
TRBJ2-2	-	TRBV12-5	TGTGCTAGTGCCACCAGTAACACCGGGGAGCTGTTTTTT	CASATSNTGELFF
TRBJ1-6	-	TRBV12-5	TGTGCTAGTGAGAGGGAGGGTTCACCCCTCCACTTT	CASEREGSPLHF
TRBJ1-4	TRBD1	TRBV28	TGTGCCAGCAGTGGGGCAACAGGGGGGGGTCGGGAAAAACTGTTTTTT	CASSGATGGGREKLFF
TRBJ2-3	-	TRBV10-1	TGCGCCAGCAGTGAGTCACCGTTGGGACAATATACGCAGTATTTT	CASSESPLGQYTQYF
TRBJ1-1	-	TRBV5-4	TGTGCCAGCAGCTTTGTGAACCTAGAGGAGGCTTTCTTT	CASSFVNLEEAFF
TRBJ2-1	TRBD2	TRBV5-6	TGTGCCAGCAGCCGGGAGGGACGGCTCAATGAGCAGTTCTTC	CASSREGRLNEQFF
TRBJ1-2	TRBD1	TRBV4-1	TGCGCCAGCAGCCAAGCCCAGACAGGGGGTTACTATGGCTACACCTTC	CASSQAQTGGYYGYTF